Sequencing of this T cell receptor beta chain was carried out in a study of cytomegalovirus exposure and HLA in healthy donors. In the study overall: Out of around 360 genotyped donors, roughly 80% belonged to the Caucasian-associated ancestry cluster.

In regard to this clone: The antigen is undetermined.

Study-wide points: Most subjects' HLA-A and HLA-B alleles were reportedly predicted from TCR beta sequences.

The PCR contained 60 Vbeta and 13 Jbeta primers. Authors' processing steps: Later work found about 80 million unique TCR beta chains, with about 10 million shared. Produced via immunoSEQ multiplex PCR; TCRdb's table is partial and in-frame only. That table furnishes V, J and clone size, whereas the DNA furnished D and trimming. The repertoire includes about 130,000 clones, approximately 74% of them detected once, and 4.3% sits in the top ten. Sequencing used PBMCs. The clonotype originates from a man younger than 35 in good health and CMV-seropositive.

CDR3 protein: CASSHPRGEETQYF. In DNA form, the CDR3 reads TGCGCCAGCAGCCACCCCCGGGGAGAAGAGACCCAGTACTTC. This sequence joins TRBV5-1 and TRBJ2-5, with D possibly matching TRBD2 (5 bases). The CDR3 is 14 amino acids. V shed 4 bases and J shed 3 bases, with 13 bases lying between them. Germline V CDR1 and CDR2: SGHRS, YFSETQ.